The clone carrying this T cell receptor beta chain was recorded at least ten times. Its specificity is not known. V was pared by 4 bases and J by 3 bases, with 16 bases between. Germline V lookup: CDR1 SGHDN, CDR2 FVKESK. The CDR3 is made up of 15 amino acids. The sample's time point: sample taken at primary tumor resection. The donor group consisted of some 70 patients who had untreated, early-stage non-small cell lung cancer. Unsorted whole RNA samples from tumor, nontumor lung or frozen PBMC were sequenced. The source of the sample is a study of spatial heterogeneity in lung cancer. Study-wide background: Compared with alpha-chain sequences, beta-chain sequences were consistently detected in greater numbers.

General study results and limits: Intratumoral expanded alpha and beta TCR counts were found to track tumor mutation counts.

TCRdb analysed the 5' RACE reads with MiXCR anew, one entry per CDR3 protein. The sample includes under 15,000 distinct CDR3 sequences, 4.7% seen only once; the top ten take approximately 20%. V is TRBV14 and J is TRBJ2-7, with D possibly called TRBD1 or TRBD2 (6 bases each). The specimen was lung tumor tissue, collected at surgery. The clonotype originates from a female donor with early-stage non-small cell lung cancer. CDR3 coding DNA: TGTGCCAGCAGCCCCCCTGGGGGGCTGAACTACGAGCAGTACTTC. It yields the protein CASSPPGGLNYEQYF.